These T cell receptor beta chains were read from a single sample in a study of graft-versus-host responses after intestinal transplantation. These receptors' targets are unknown. This table comes from immunoSEQ multiplex PCR, and its TCRdb copy is limited to in-frame clones, with some not included. In the table there are roughly 89,000 clones, 91% of which are singletons. The sequencing here drew on unstimulated CD4+ T cells sorted from spleen or lymph node cells, taken before intestinal transplant. The receptors come from a human donor who received an intestinal transplant. Both conserved end residues are part of each CDR3. D genes are given only for firm matches. Clone size is not always given. Where it is, it says once, few, many or a class for expanded clones.

- TRBJ2-7 - TRBV6-5 CASSPTTYEQYF TGTGCCAGCAGCCCAACTACCTACGAGCAGTACTTC
TRBD2 TRBJ2-3 once TRBV9 CASSFSGGAQPSTDTQYF TGTGCCAGCAGCTTTAGCGGGGGGGCCCAACCTAGCACAGATACGCAGTATTTT
TRBD1 TRBJ1-5 - TRBV7-8 CASSLGDRGVNQPQHF TGTGCCAGCAGCTTAGGGGACAGGGGGGTCAATCAGCCCCAGCATTTT
TRBD1 TRBJ1-2 - TRBV5-4 CASSSYPGQGNYGYTF TGTGCCAGCAGCTCCTATCCGGGACAGGGTAACTATGGCTACACCTTC
TRBD1 TRBJ1-5 - TRBV27 CASRSTGDNQPQHF TGTGCCAGCAGAAGTACAGGGGACAATCAGCCCCAGCATTTT
- TRBJ1-2 - TRBV2 CASSGEHYTF TGTGCCAGCAGTGGGGAGCATTACACCTTC
- TRBJ2-5 - TRBV7-2 CASSLERVPTGRKTETQYF TGTGCCAGCAGCTTAGAAAGGGTACCGACAGGGAGGAAGACGGAGACCCAGTACTTC
TRBD1 TRBJ1-6 - TRBV6-6 CASSYRDRGSPLHF TGTGCCAGCAGTTACCGGGACAGGGGTTCACCCCTCCACTTT
- TRBJ1-4 - TRBV7-9 CASSLEWQGLVPPLFF TGTGCCAGCAGCTTAGAGTGGCAGGGGTTAGTCCCACCGCTGTTTTTT
- TRBJ1-1 - TRBV18 CASSPGAGDTEAFF TGTGCCAGCAGCCCAGGGGCGGGGGACACTGAAGCTTTCTTT
- TRBJ2-2 - TRBV6-5 CASSYYRLNTGELFF TGTGCCAGCAGTTATTATAGACTCAACACCGGGGAGCTGTTTTTT
- TRBJ2-1 - TRBV19 CASSIDWAGHDNEQFF TGTGCCAGTAGTATAGATTGGGCAGGGCATGACAATGAGCAGTTCTTC
TRBD1 TRBJ1-2 - TRBV7-2 CASSPSGTGGSNGYTF TGTGCCAGCAGCCCTAGCGGGACAGGGGGCTCGAATGGCTACACCTTC
TRBD2 TRBJ2-1 - TRBV27 CASWGSGREEQFF TGTGCCAGTTGGGGGTCCGGGCGGGAGGAGCAGTTCTTC
TRBD1 TRBJ1-2 once TRBV19 CASSPGQGNGYTF TGTGCCAGTAGTCCGGGACAGGGGAATGGCTACACCTTC
- TRBJ1-2 - TRBV5-1 CASSLDGGKNYGYTF TGCGCCAGCAGCTTGGACGGGGGGAAGAACTATGGCTACACCTTC
- TRBJ2-1 - TRBV6-6 CASRTTGWGAYNEQFF TGTGCCAGCAGGACGACGGGTTGGGGGGCCTACAATGAGCAGTTCTTC
- TRBJ2-6 - TRBV2 CASSGQGSGANVLTF TGTGCCAGCAGTGGGCAGGGCTCTGGGGCCAACGTCCTGACTTTC
- TRBJ1-1 - TRBV19 CASSIIGRLNTEAFF TGTGCCAGTAGTATAATCGGTCGATTGAACACTGAAGCTTTCTTT
- TRBJ1-1 - TRBV6-5 CASSYSIGRNTEAFF TGTGCCAGCAGTTATTCGATAGGGAGAAACACTGAAGCTTTCTTT
TRBD2 TRBJ2-3 - TRBV10-3 CAISGTSGGAKDTQYF TGTGCCATCAGCGGGACTAGCGGGGGGGCCAAAGATACGCAGTATTTT
TRBD1 TRBJ1-2 - TRBV30 CAWSLQGQGRFGYTF TGTGCCTGGTCCCTGCAGGGACAGGGGAGGTTTGGCTACACCTTC
- TRBJ2-1 - TRBV14 CASSQIGTGGWNEQFF TGTGCCAGCAGCCAAATCGGGACTGGGGGGTGGAATGAGCAGTTCTTC
TRBD1 TRBJ1-1 once TRBV19 CASRPGQGAPGDTEAFF TGTGCCAGTAGACCTGGACAGGGGGCGCCGGGGGACACTGAAGCTTTCTTT
- TRBJ1-1 - TRBV21-1 CASSKRGGLNTEAFF TGTGCCAGCAGCAAACGAGGGGGCCTAAACACTGAAGCTTTCTTT
- TRBJ1-1 - TRBV21-1 CASSPNRGGTEAFF TGTGCCAGCAGCCCGAACAGGGGTGGCACTGAAGCTTTCTTT
- TRBJ2-5 once TRBV7-9 CASSLPGLRQETQYF TGTGCCAGCAGCTTACCTGGACTGAGACAAGAGACCCAGTACTTC
- TRBJ1-2 - TRBV7-6 CASSPRGSHGYTF TGTGCCAGCAGCCCCCGGGGGTCCCATGGCTACACCTTC
TRBD1 TRBJ1-2 - TRBV19 CASSIDRVRGGYTF TGTGCCAGTAGTATCGACAGGGTCAGAGGTGGCTACACCTTC
TRBD1 TRBJ1-4 - TRBV5-1 CASSTAQGAWTTNEKLFF TGCGCCAGCAGCACCGCTCAGGGGGCGTGGACGACTAATGAAAAACTGTTTTTT
TRBD2 TRBJ2-7 - TRBV30 CAWSVIRGVAGRDEQYF TGTGCCTGGAGTGTTATCCGGGGTGTAGCGGGGAGAGACGAGCAGTACTTC
- TRBJ2-1 - TRBV7-2 CASSLAPEGGLGFF TGTGCCAGCAGCTTAGCTCCGGAAGGCGGTCTGGGGTTCTTC
TRBD1 TRBJ2-5 - TRBV27 CASSFSDRSQETQYF TGTGCCAGCAGTTTTTCGGACAGGAGCCAAGAGACCCAGTACTTC
TRBD1 TRBJ2-7 once TRBV19 CASSIFLMYLWTGGGDQYF TGTGCCAGTAGTATTTTCCTGATGTATCTTTGGACAGGGGGCGGGGACCAGTACTTC
- TRBJ1-1 - TRBV7-8 CASSLSSGNTEAFF TGTGCCAGCAGCTTATCATCAGGGAACACTGAAGCTTTCTTT
TRBD1 TRBJ1-3 - TRBV7-9 CASSPLGQVSGNTIYF TGTGCCAGCAGCCCCCTGGGACAGGTCTCTGGAAACACCATATATTTT
- TRBJ2-2 - TRBV5-1 CASSLDVAGGELFF TGCGCCAGCAGCTTGGACGTGGCGGGCGGGGAGCTGTTTTTT
TRBD2 TRBJ2-3 - TRBV5-4 CASSSGLAGGLPDTQYF TGTGCCAGCAGCTCTGGACTAGCGGGGGGGCTTCCAGATACGCAGTATTTT
TRBD1 TRBJ2-3 - TRBV27 CASSLDRATDTQYF TGTGCCAGCAGTTTGGACAGGGCCACAGATACGCAGTATTTT
TRBD1 TRBJ1-5 - TRBV19 CASTKTGDNQPQHF TGTGCCAGTACTAAGACAGGGGACAATCAGCCCCAGCATTTT
TRBD1 TRBJ1-1 - TRBV28 CASSLRWAGGDTEAFF TGTGCCAGCAGTTTACGGTGGGCAGGGGGCGACACTGAAGCTTTCTTT
TRBD2 TRBJ2-3 - TRBV4-3 CASSQDSKRGSTDTQYF TGCGCCAGCAGCCAAGATTCGAAGCGGGGTTCGACAGATACGCAGTATTTT
TRBD1 TRBJ2-3 - TRBV7-9 CASSLVGQGNTDTQYF TGTGCCAGCAGCTTAGTTGGACAGGGGAACACAGATACGCAGTATTTT
TRBD1 TRBJ1-2 - TRBV5-1 CASSLALTGGMGYTF TGCGCCAGCAGCTTGGCCCTGACAGGGGGCATGGGCTACACCTTC
- TRBJ1-4 - TRBV18 CASSPRGATNEKLFF TGTGCCAGCTCACCACGGGGGGCAACTAATGAAAAACTGTTTTTT
TRBD1 TRBJ2-3 - TRBV7-2 CASSYKGQGGPDTQYF TGTGCCAGCAGCTACAAGGGACAGGGTGGCCCAGATACGCAGTATTTT
- TRBJ1-5 - TRBV4-3 CASSQDIESRLNF TGCGCCAGCAGCCAAGATATAGAGTCTCGTTTGAATTTT
TRBD1 TRBJ1-2 - TRBV30 CAWSVRRQGSYTF TGTGCCTGGAGTGTTAGACGACAGGGGAGCTACACCTTC
- TRBJ1-2 - TRBV23-1 CAGPPWHYGYTF TGCGCCGGCCCGCCTTGGCACTATGGCTACACCTTC
TRBD1 TRBJ1-1 - TRBV7-9 CASSTGQGGDTEAFF TGTGCCAGCAGCACTGGACAGGGGGGGGACACTGAAGCTTTCTTT
- TRBJ2-7 - TRBV27 CASSSGAYEQYF TGTGCCAGCAGTTCAGGGGCCTACGAGCAGTACTTC
TRBD2 TRBJ2-3 once TRBV7-2 CASSGAGGLADTQYF TGTGCCAGCAGCGGGGCGGGGGGGCTCGCAGATACGCAGTATTTT
TRBD2 TRBJ2-7 once TRBV19 CASSIASGGSYEQYF TGTGCCAGTAGTATAGCTAGCGGGGGCTCCTACGAGCAGTACTTC
TRBD2 TRBJ2-7 - TRBV19 CASSPLPGTSLGEQYF TGTGCCAGTAGTCCCCTCCCCGGGACTAGCTTGGGCGAGCAGTACTTC
TRBD1 TRBJ2-7 - TRBV7-2 CASSLTGTGTYEQYF TGTGCCAGCAGCCTTACCGGGACAGGGACCTACGAGCAGTACTTC